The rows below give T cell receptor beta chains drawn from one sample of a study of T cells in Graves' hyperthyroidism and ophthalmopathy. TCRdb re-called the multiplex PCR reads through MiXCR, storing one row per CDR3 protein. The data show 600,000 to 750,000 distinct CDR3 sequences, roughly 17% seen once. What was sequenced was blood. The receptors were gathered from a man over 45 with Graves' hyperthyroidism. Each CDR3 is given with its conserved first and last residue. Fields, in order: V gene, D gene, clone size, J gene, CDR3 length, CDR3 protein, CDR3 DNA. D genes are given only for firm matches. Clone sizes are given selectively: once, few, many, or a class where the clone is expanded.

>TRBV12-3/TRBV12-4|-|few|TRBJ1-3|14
CASSLVGTGNTIYF
TGTGCCAGCAGTTTAGTAGGTACTGGAAACACCATATATTTT
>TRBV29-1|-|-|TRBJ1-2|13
CSVQGTSHYGYTF
TGCAGCGTTCAGGGGACCTCTCACTATGGCTACACCTTC
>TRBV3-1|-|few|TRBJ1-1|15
CASSRPSAGYTEAFF
TGTGCCAGCAGCCGACCCTCTGCAGGGTACACTGAAGCTTTCTTT
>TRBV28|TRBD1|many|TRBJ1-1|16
CASSSSGGGFDTEAFF
TGTGCCAGCAGTTCATCAGGGGGTGGTTTTGACACTGAAGCTTTCTTT
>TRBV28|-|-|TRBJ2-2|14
CASRYPGTAGELFF
TGTGCCAGCAGGTACCCAGGGACGGCCGGGGAGCTGTTTTTT
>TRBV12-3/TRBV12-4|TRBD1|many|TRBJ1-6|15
CASSLVTGEDSPLHF
TGTGCCAGCAGTCTGGTGACAGGGGAGGATTCACCCCTCCACTTT
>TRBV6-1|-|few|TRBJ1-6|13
CASSSGEGSPLHF
TGTGCCAGCAGTTCTGGGGAGGGTTCACCCCTCCACTTT
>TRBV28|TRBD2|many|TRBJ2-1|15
CASSFRGSSYNEQFF
TGTGCCAGCAGTTTCCGCGGGAGCTCCTACAATGAGCAGTTCTTC
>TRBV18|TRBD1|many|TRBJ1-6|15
CASSPPDRDNSPLHF
TGTGCCAGCTCACCACCGGACAGGGATAATTCACCCCTCCACTTT
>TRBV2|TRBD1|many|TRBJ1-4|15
CASTMYRGGVEKLFF
TGTGCCAGCACTATGTACAGGGGAGGGGTTGAAAAACTGTTTTTT
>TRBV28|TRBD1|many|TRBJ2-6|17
CASSLYQGDAGANVLTF
TGTGCCAGCAGTTTATATCAGGGGGACGCTGGGGCCAACGTCCTGACTTTC
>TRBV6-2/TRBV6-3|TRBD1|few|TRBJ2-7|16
CASSPPGTDTSYEQYF
TGTGCCAGCAGTCCCCCCGGGACAGATACCTCCTACGAGCAGTACTTC
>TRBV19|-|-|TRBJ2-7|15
CASSIFFGERVEQYF
TGTGCCAGTAGTATCTTCTTCGGGGAAAGGGTCGAGCAGTACTTC
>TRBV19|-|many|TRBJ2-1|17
CASSTLLAAAVYNEQFF
TGTGCCAGTAGTACCCTGCTAGCCGCAGCGGTCTACAATGAGCAGTTCTTC
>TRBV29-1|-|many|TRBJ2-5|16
CSVEAYPGPTQETQYF
TGCAGCGTTGAAGCTTACCCGGGACCGACACAAGAGACCCAGTACTTC
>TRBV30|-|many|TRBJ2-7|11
CAWSGYYEQYF
TGTGCCTGGAGTGGGTACTACGAGCAGTACTTC
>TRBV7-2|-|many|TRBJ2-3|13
CASSPLVGDTQYF
TGTGCCAGCAGCCCCCTGGTGGGAGATACGCAGTATTTT
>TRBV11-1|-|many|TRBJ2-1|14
CASSPLQGLGEQFF
TGTGCCAGCAGCCCCCTTCAGGGTTTGGGTGAGCAGTTCTTC